Listed below are T cell receptor beta chains from one sample, sequenced in a study of human T cells and chemical hapten exposure. A single record per CDR3 protein comes from TCRdb applying MiXCR to the RACE reads. The sample carries 130,000 or so distinct CDR3 sequences, more than 7.5% recorded once. Input material: whole blood. Receptor source: a male donor in good health. Some clones in this sample may be carry-over from other donors' samples. Both conserved end residues are part of each CDR3. D genes are given only for firm matches. Some rows mark clone size as missing; the rest say once, few, many or name a class of expanded clone.

V gene: TRBV5-5
clone size: many
J gene: TRBJ2-5
D gene: TRBD2
CDR3 DNA: TGTGCCAGCACCTTCGGACTAGCCCCCCAAGAGACCCAGTACTTC
CDR3 protein: CASTFGLAPQETQYF

V gene: TRBV29-1
clone size: -
J gene: TRBJ1-2
D gene: -
CDR3 DNA: TGCAGCGTTGAAGATCCACCGGTTGGTCGGGGTGGCTACACCTTC
CDR3 protein: CSVEDPPVGRGGYTF

V gene: TRBV11-2
clone size: -
J gene: TRBJ2-1
D gene: TRBD2
CDR3 DNA: TGTGCCAGCAGCTCAGATGGGACTAGCGGGCGGAATGAGCAGTTCTTC
CDR3 protein: CASSSDGTSGRNEQFF

V gene: TRBV6-5
clone size: many
J gene: TRBJ1-3
D gene: -
CDR3 DNA: TGTGCCAGCGGCTCACCGAGGGGAGAGACTGGAAACACCATATATTTT
CDR3 protein: CASGSPRGETGNTIYF

V gene: TRBV12-3/TRBV12-4
clone size: few
J gene: TRBJ1-4
D gene: TRBD1
CDR3 DNA: TGTGCCAGCAGTCCCGGACAGGGGAAGGAAAAACTGTTTTTT
CDR3 protein: CASSPGQGKEKLFF

V gene: TRBV19
clone size: few
J gene: TRBJ2-1
D gene: -
CDR3 DNA: TGTGCCAGCCAGACTTCTGTCAATGAGCAGTTCTTC
CDR3 protein: CASQTSVNEQFF

V gene: TRBV7-9
clone size: many
J gene: TRBJ1-4
D gene: -
CDR3 DNA: TGTGCCAGCAGCTTAGCTGGCGACAGGTTGAAAAAACTGTTTTTT
CDR3 protein: CASSLAGDRLKKLFF

V gene: TRBV9
clone size: many
J gene: TRBJ2-1
D gene: -
CDR3 DNA: TGTGCCAGCAGCGTAAGGGCGACCGTTTATGGCTCCTACAATGAGCAGTTCTTC
CDR3 protein: CASSVRATVYGSYNEQFF

V gene: TRBV6-5
clone size: few
J gene: TRBJ2-1
D gene: -
CDR3 DNA: TGTGCCAGCAGTCATACTGACGGTGAGCAGTTCTTC
CDR3 protein: CASSHTDGEQFF

V gene: TRBV7-6
clone size: many
J gene: TRBJ2-7
D gene: -
CDR3 DNA: TGTGCCAGCAGCAACCGGGACCCTAAAACCTACGAGCAGTACTTC
CDR3 protein: CASSNRDPKTYEQYF

V gene: TRBV29-1
clone size: few
J gene: TRBJ1-1
D gene: -
CDR3 DNA: TGCAGCGCCTCTTACACTGAAGCTTTCTTT
CDR3 protein: CSASYTEAFF

V gene: TRBV30
clone size: -
J gene: TRBJ2-7
D gene: -
CDR3 DNA: TGTGCCTGGAGTGTAAATCTCGGCTCCTACGAGCAGTACTTC
CDR3 protein: CAWSVNLGSYEQYF